This T cell receptor (beta chain) was captured in a study of Graves' ophthalmopathy and Graves' hyperthyroidism. Across the study: Pretreatment peripheral blood was obtained at initial diagnosis.

Germline V gene data show CDR1 as DFQATT and CDR2 as SNEGSKA (reference sequence). V was pared by 4 bases and J by 1 base, with 11 bases between. The CDR3 is 13 residues long. Ophthalmopathy cases showed moderate-to-severe activity, scoring CAS ≥3 and NOSPECS ≥4, with duration under 3 months. In this cohort, patients with other autoimmune diseases, uncontrolled infections, pregnancy or lactation were excluded. More than 7.5 ml of fresh blood yielded the PBMCs by density gradient. Using RNA transcripts, the TCR beta CDR3 regions were amplified. The authors performed first-round RT-PCR with HTBI primers and then a second-round multiplex PCR. From the multiplex PCR reads, TCRdb called clonotypes with MiXCR, one entry per CDR3 protein. The sample comprises about 640,000 distinct CDR3 sequences, over 40% of which are singletons, and more than 2.5% rests with the top ten.

Source material: peripheral blood. The sequence was obtained from an adult man with Graves' ophthalmopathy. The chain joins TRBV20-1 to TRBJ2-7; D might be TRBD2 (5 bases). In DNA, the CDR3 is TGCAGTGCTATCCAGGACTCTTCCTACGAGCAGTACTTC. Amino acids: CSAIQDSSYEQYF.